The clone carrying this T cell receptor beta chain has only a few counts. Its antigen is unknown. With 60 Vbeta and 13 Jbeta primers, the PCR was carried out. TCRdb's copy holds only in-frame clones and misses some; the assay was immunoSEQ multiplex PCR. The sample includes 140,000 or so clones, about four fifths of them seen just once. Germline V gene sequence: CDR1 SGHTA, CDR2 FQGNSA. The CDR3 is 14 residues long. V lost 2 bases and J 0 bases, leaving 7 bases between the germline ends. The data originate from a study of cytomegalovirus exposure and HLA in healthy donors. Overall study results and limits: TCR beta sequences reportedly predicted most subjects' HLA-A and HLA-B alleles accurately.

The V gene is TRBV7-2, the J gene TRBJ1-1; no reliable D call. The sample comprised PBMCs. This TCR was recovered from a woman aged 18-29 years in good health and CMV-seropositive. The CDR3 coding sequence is TGTGCCAGCAGCTTACAAGCCTTGAACACTGAAGCTTTCTTT. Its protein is CASSLQALNTEAFF.